This entry describes one T cell receptor (beta chain). Its antigen is not known. An end of the junction differs from the germline gene, which may be a read error. This sample is drawn from a study of OX40 agonist ivuxolimab in advanced cancers. Study-wide background: Ivuxolimab, an agonist antibody against OX40 (CD134), was given to patients. Patients were 82.7% male with ages about 20 to 79, mean 60. People who had prior anti-PD-1, anti-PD-L1 or anti-CTLA-4 therapy could take part, and around 43% had some.

TCRdb keeps only in-frame clones here, not all; method: immunoSEQ multiplex PCR. The sample comprises some 120,000 clones, roughly 90% of which are singletons, and 0.7% to 0.85% rests with the top ten. This CDR3 is built from 14 residues. Germline lookup yields CDR1 SGHRS and CDR2 YFSETQ. Findings and caveats of the study: The 0.1-3.0 mg/kg partial responders had among the lowest clonal expansion.

The sequencing here drew on CD4+ or CD8+ T cells sorted from blood, taken in a trial of the OX40 agonist ivuxolimab. V and J are TRBV5-1 and TRBJ2-1; a weak D match, TRBD2 (7 bases). This TCR was recovered from an adult with an advanced solid tumor such as melanoma, head and neck, liver or kidney cancer. The CDR3 DNA follows: TGCGCCAGCAGCTGGGGGGGCTCCGACAATGAGCAGTTCTTC. As protein: CASSWGGSDNEQFF.